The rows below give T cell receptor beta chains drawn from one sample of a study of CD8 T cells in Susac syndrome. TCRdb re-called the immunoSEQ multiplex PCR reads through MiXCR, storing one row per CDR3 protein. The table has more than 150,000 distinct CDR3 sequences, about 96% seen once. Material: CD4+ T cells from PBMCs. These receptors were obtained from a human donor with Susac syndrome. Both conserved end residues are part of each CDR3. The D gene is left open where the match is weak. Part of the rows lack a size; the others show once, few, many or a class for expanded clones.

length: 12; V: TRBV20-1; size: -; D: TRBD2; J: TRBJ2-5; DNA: TGCAGTGCTTCGACTAGCGGGGGCAGTCATTACTTC; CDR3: CSASTSGGSHYF
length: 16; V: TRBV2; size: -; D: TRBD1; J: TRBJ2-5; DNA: TGTGCCAGCAGTGAGTTGGGACAGGGGGGACAAGAGACCCAGTACTTC; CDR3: CASSELGQGGQETQYF
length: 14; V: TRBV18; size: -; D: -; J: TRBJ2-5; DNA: TGTGCCAGCTCACCAACGGGGGCGCGAGAGACCCAGTACTTC; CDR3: CASSPTGARETQYF
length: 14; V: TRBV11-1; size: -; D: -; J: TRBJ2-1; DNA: TGTGCCAGCAGCTTAGCGGCTAGCCGGGGCGAGCAGTTCTTC; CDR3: CASSLAASRGEQFF
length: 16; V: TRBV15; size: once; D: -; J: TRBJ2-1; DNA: TGTGCCACCAGTCAGGGGTCAATAGACTGGAACAATGAGCAGTTCTTC; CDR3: CATSQGSIDWNNEQFF
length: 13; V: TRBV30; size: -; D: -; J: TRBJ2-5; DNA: TGTGCCTGGAGCCTACAGGTCCAAGAGACCCAGTACTTC; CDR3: CAWSLQVQETQYF
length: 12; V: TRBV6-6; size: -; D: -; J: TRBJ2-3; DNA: TGTGCCAGCAGCGGGCAGTCAGATACGCAGTATTTT; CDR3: CASSGQSDTQYF
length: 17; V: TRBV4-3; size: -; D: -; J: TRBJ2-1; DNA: TGCGCCAGCAGCCAAGATCTTCCAGGGGGAGGTGGCGATGAGCAGTTCTTC; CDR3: CASSQDLPGGGGDEQFF
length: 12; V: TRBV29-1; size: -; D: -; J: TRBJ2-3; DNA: TGCAGCGTCCCCAGCAGCACAGATACGCAGTATTTT; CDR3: CSVPSSTDTQYF
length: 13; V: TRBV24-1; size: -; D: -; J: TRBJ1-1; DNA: TGTGCCACCAGTGATACAGGTAACACTGAAGCTTTCTTT; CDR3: CATSDTGNTEAFF
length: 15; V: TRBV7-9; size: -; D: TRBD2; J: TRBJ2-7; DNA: TGTGCCAGCACCCCGGGGACTAGCGGGAGATTCGAGCAGTACTTC; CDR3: CASTPGTSGRFEQYF
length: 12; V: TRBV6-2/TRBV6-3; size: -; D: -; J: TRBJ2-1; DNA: TGTGCCAGCAGTTACTTAGGAAATGAGCAGTTCTTC; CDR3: CASSYLGNEQFF
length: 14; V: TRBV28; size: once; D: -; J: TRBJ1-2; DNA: TGTGCCAGCAGTTTACCCGAGCCAGTCTATGGCTACACCTTC; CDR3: CASSLPEPVYGYTF
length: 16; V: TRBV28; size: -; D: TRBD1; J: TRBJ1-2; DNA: TGTGCCAGCAGTATACAGCAGGGACAGGGTGGCTATGGCTACACCTTC; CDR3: CASSIQQGQGGYGYTF
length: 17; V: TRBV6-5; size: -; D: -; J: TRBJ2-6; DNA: TGTGCCAGCAGTTACGGAGACCGTGGCTCTGGGGCCAACGTCCTGACTTTC; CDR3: CASSYGDRGSGANVLTF
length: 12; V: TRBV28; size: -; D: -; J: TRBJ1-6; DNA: TGTGCCAGCAGTGGTCCGAATTCACCCCTCCACTTT; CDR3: CASSGPNSPLHF
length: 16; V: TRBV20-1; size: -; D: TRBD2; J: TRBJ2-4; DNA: TGCAGTGCCCGGACTAGCGGGGGCGGGGCCAAAAACATTCAGTACTTC; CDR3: CSARTSGGGAKNIQYF
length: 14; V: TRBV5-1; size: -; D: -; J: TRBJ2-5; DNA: TGCGCCAGCAGCTGGGGAGAGGTTCAAGAGACCCAGTACTTC; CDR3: CASSWGEVQETQYF
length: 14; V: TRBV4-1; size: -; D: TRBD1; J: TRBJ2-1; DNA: TGCGCCAGCAGCCACTTGGACAGGTACAATGAGCAGTTCTTC; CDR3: CASSHLDRYNEQFF
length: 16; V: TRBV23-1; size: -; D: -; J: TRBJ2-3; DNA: TGCGCCAGCAGTCAATCAAGGAGGAGGGCCACAGATACGCAGTATTTT; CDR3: CASSQSRRRATDTQYF
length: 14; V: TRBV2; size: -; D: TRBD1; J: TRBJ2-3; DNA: TGTGCCAGCTGGGACAGGGGGCGCGCAGATACGCAGTATTTT; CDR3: CASWDRGRADTQYF
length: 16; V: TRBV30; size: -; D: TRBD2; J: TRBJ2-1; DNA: TGTGCCTGGAGCCGCGCCCCTAGCGGGAGGCTTAATGAGCAGTTCTTC; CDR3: CAWSRAPSGRLNEQFF
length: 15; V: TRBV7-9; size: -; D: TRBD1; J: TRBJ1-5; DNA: TGTGCCAGCAGCACAGGGGGGGCCAATCATCAGCCCCAGCATTTT; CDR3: CASSTGGANHQPQHF
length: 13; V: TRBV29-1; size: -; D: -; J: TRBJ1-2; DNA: TGCAGCGTTGAAGGGCCGGAAATCGATGGCTACACCTTC; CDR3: CSVEGPEIDGYTF
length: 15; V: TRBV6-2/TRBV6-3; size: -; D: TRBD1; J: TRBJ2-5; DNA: TGTGCCAGCAGTGACCACGGGACAGGGCAAGAGACCCAGTACTTC; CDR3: CASSDHGTGQETQYF
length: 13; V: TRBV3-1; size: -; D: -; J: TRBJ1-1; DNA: TGTGCCAGCAGCCAAGGTCCTAACACTGAAGCTTTCTTT; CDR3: CASSQGPNTEAFF
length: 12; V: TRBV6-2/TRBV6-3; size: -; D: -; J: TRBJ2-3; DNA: TGTGCCAGCAGTCGTCCGGCAGATACGCAGTATTTT; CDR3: CASSRPADTQYF
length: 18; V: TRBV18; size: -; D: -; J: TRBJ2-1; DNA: TGTGCCAGCTCACCACCGATTAACAGAAGGACAGTCTACAATGAGCAGTTCTTC; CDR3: CASSPPINRRTVYNEQFF
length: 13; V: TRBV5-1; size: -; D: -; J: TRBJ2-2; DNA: TGCGCCAGCAGCTCCGCGAACACCGGGGAGCTGTTTTTT; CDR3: CASSSANTGELFF
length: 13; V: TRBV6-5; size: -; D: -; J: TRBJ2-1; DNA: TGTGCAACGGGCAGGCCCCCTCGCAATGAGCAGTTCTTC; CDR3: CATGRPPRNEQFF
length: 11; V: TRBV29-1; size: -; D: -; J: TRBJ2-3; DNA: TGCAGCGTCCAGTCACTTAATACGCAGTATTTT; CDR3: CSVQSLNTQYF
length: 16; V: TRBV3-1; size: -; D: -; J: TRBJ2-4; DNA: TGTGCCAGCAGCCAAAGATACAGGGCTGTCGGTAACATTCAGTACTTC; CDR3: CASSQRYRAVGNIQYF
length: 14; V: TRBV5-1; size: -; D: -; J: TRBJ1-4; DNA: TGCGCCAGCAGTACGGACAGACGGATTGAAAAACTGTTTTTT; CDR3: CASSTDRRIEKLFF
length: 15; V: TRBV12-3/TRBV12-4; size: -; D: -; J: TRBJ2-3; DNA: TGTGCCAGCAGTCGACAGCCCCCAGGCACAGATACGCAGTATTTT; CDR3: CASSRQPPGTDTQYF
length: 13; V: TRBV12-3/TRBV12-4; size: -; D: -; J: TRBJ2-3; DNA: TGTGCCAGCAGTTTGGGGGTATCGCATACGCAGTATTTT; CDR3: CASSLGVSHTQYF
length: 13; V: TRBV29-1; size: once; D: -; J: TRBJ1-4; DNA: -; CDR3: CSTSGLDNEKLFF
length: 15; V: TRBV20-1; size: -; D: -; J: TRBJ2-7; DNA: TGCAGTGCTAGAGATTATAAGACTGGCTCCTACGAGCAGTACTTC; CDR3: CSARDYKTGSYEQYF
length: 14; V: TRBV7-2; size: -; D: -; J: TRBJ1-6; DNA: TGTGCCAGCAGCACCGGAAGTGCTGGTTCACCCCTCCACTTT; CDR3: CASSTGSAGSPLHF
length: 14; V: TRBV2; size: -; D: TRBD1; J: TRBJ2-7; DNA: TGTGCCAGCAGGGGTGGACAGGGGGCCTACGAGCAGTACTTC; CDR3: CASRGGQGAYEQYF
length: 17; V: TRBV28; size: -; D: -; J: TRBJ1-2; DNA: TGTGCCAGCACTCCGGGGCAGGGGCCCCCTTACATCTATGGCTACACCTTC; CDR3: CASTPGQGPPYIYGYTF
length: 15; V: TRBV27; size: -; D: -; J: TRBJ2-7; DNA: TGTGCCAGCAGTGTAGCGTACGAGAGCTCCTACGAGCAGTACTTC; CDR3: CASSVAYESSYEQYF
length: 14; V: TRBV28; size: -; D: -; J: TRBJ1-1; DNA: TGTGCCAGCAGTTTTGCGGGGTTAGGAACTGAAGCTTTCTTT; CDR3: CASSFAGLGTEAFF
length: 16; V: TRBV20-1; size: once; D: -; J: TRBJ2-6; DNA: TGCAGTGCCGAACTAGACAGCTTCTCTGGGGCCAACGTCCTGACTTTC; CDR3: CSAELDSFSGANVLTF
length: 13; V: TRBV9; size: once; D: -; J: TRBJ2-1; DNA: TGTGCCAGCAGCGTAGCTACGGGGAATGAGCAGTTCTTC; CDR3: CASSVATGNEQFF
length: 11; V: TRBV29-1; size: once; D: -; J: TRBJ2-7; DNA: TGCAGCGTTGCTCTCGCGGAAGAGCAGTACTTC; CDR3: CSVALAEEQYF
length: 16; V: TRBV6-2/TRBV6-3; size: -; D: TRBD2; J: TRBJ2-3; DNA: TGTGCCAGCAGTTACCCTAGCGGCTCTAGCACAGATACGCAGTATTTT; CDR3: CASSYPSGSSTDTQYF
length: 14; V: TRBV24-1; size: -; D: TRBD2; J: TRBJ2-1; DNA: TGTGCCACCAGTGATCCCGGACTAGCCCATGAGCAGTTCTTC; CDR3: CATSDPGLAHEQFF
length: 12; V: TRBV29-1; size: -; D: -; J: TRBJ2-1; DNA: TGCAGCGTTGAAAGGGGTGTCAATGAGCAGTTCTTC; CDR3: CSVERGVNEQFF
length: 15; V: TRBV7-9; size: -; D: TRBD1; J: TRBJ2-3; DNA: TGTGCCAGCAGCTTGGACAGGGGGCGCACAGATACGCAGTATTTT; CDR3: CASSLDRGRTDTQYF
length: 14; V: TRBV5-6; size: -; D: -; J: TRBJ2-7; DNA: TGTGCCAGCACCGGGACACCTAGCTCCTACGAGCAGTACTTC; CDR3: CASTGTPSSYEQYF
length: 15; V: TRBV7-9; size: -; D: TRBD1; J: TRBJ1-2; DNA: TGTGCCAGCAGTTCCCCCGGACAGGATGTTACGGGCTACACCTTC; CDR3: CASSSPGQDVTGYTF
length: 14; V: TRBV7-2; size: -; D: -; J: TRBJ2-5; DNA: TGTGCCAGCAGCCCAGGGGACACTCAAGAGACCCAGTACTTC; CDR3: CASSPGDTQETQYF
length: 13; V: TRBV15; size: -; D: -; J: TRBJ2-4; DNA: TGTGCCACCAGCAGAGGACCGGGGGACATTCAGTACTTC; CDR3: CATSRGPGDIQYF
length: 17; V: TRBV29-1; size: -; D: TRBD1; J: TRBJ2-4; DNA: TGCAGCGTTGGCCCCGGGACAGGGGGCCTAGACAAAAACATTCAGTACTTC; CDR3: CSVGPGTGGLDKNIQYF
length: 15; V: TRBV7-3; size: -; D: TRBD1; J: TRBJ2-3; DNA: TGTGCCAGCAGCCCCCGGACAGGGGGCACAGATACGCAGTATTTT; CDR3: CASSPRTGGTDTQYF
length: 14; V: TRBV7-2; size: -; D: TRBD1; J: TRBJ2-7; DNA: TGTGCCAGCAGTGGTGGGACAGGGACCTACGAGCAGTACTTC; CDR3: CASSGGTGTYEQYF
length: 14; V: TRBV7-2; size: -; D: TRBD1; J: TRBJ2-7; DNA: TGTGCCAGCAGCTTGGACAGGGGTAGCGACGAGCAGTACTTC; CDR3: CASSLDRGSDEQYF
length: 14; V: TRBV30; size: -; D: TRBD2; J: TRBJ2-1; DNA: TGTGCCTGGTTACTAGCGGGAAGTGGTCGTGAGCAGTTCTTC; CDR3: CAWLLAGSGREQFF
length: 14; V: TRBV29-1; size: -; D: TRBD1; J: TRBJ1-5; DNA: TGCAGCGTTGAAACGACAGGGAGCAATCAGCCCCAGCATTTT; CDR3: CSVETTGSNQPQHF
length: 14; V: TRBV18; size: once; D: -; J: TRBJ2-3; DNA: TGTGCCAGCTCACCACCTGATCGGGACGGTACGCAGTATTTT; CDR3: CASSPPDRDGTQYF